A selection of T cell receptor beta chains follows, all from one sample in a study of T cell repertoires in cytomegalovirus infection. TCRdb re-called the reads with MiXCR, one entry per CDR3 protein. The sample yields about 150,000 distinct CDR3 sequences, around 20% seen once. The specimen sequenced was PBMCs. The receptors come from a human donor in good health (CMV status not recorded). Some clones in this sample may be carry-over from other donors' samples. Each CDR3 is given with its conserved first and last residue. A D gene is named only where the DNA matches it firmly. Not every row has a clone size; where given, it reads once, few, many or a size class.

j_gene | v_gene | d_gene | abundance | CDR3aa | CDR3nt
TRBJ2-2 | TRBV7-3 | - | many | CASSLNGGSGELFF | TGTGCCAGCAGCTTAAATGGCGGATCCGGGGAGCTGTTTTTT
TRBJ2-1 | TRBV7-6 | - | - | CASSGPLYNEQFF | TGTGCCAGCAGCGGGCCCCTCTACAATGAGCAGTTCTTC
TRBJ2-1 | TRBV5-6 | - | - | CASSLAGWENRNEQFF | TGTGCCAGCAGCTTGGCCGGGTGGGAGAATCGCAATGAGCAGTTCTTC
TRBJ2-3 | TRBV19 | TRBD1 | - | CASSAGTALTDTQYF | TGTGCCAGTAGTGCCGGGACAGCACTCACAGATACGCAGTATTTT
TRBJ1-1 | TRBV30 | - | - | CAWKSRLNTEAFF | TGTGCCTGGAAAAGTCGACTGAACACTGAAGCTTTCTTT
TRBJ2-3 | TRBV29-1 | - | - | CSVEGSLSTDTQYF | TGCAGCGTTGAAGGGAGCCTCAGCACAGATACGCAGTATTTT
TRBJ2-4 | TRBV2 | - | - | CAITRGTTLAKNIQYF | TGTGCCATAACTCGGGGGACAACCCTAGCCAAAAACATTCAGTACTTC
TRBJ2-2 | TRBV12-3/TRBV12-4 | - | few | CASSSPSGLANTGELFF | TGTGCCAGCAGTTCCCCCTCCGGTCTCGCGAACACCGGGGAGCTGTTTTTT
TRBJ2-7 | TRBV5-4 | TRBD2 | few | CASSLAQAGVGEQYF | TGTGCCAGCAGCTTGGCCCAGGCGGGAGTGGGCGAGCAGTACTTC
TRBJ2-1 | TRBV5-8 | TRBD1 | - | CASSLLGQVHNEQFF | TGTGCCAGCAGCTTGCTGGGACAGGTACACAATGAGCAGTTCTTC
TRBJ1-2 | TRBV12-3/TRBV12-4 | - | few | CASSLYSSEERYGYTF | TGTGCCAGCAGCCTTTATTCCTCAGAGGAACGCTATGGCTACACCTTC
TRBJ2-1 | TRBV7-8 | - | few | CASSGGGGNEQFF | TGTGCCAGCAGCGGGGGCGGGGGAAATGAGCAGTTCTTC
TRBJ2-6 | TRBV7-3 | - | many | CASSPGRQVSGANVLTF | TGTGCCAGCAGCCCTGGTCGTCAAGTCTCTGGGGCCAACGTCCTGACTTTC
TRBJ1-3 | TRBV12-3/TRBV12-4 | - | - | CASSGDGNTIYF | TGTGCCAGCTCGGGCGACGGAAACACCATATATTTT
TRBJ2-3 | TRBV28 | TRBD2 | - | CASRPGTSRGDTQYF | TGTGCCAGCAGACCCGGGACTAGCAGGGGAGATACGCAGTATTTT
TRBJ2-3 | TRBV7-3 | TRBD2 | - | CASSLMPGGNTDTQYF | TGTGCCAGCAGCTTAATGCCGGGAGGTAACACAGATACGCAGTATTTT
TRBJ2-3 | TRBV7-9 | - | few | CASSLAPDTQYF | TGTGCCAGCAGCTTAGCGCCCGATACGCAGTATTTT
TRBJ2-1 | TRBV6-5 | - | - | CASSYYRAANEQFF | TGTGCCAGCAGTTATTACAGGGCGGCGAATGAGCAGTTCTTC
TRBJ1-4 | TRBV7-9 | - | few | CASSPDTRRATNEKLFF | TGTGCCAGCAGCCCCGACACAAGGAGAGCAACTAATGAAAAACTGTTTTTT
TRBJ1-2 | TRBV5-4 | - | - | CASSTDSTGYGYTF | TGTGCCAGCAGCACGGATTCGACGGGCTATGGCTACACCTTC
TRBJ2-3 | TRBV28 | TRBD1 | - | CARSQPGQGSDTQYF | TGTGCCAGAAGTCAACCGGGACAGGGTTCAGATACGCAGTATTTT
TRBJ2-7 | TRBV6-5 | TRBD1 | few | CASSPTGASSYEQYF | TGTGCCAGCAGCCCGACAGGGGCGAGCTCCTACGAGCAGTACTTC
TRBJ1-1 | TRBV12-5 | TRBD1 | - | CASVSGQENTEAFF | TGTGCTAGTGTGTCGGGACAGGAGAACACTGAAGCTTTCTTT
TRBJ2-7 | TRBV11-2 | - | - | CASSLPVDRSYEQYF | TGTGCCAGCAGCCTTCCGGTAGATCGATCCTACGAGCAGTACTTC
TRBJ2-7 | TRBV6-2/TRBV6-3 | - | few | CASRDFSYEQYF | TGTGCCAGCCGGGACTTCTCCTACGAGCAGTACTTC
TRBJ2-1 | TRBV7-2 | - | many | CASSFMGGRDNEQFF | TGTGCCAGCAGCTTTATGGGTGGAAGGGACAATGAGCAGTTCTTC
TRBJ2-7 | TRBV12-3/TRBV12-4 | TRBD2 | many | CASSLSGGGYEQYF | TGTGCCAGCAGTCTTAGCGGGGGGGGATACGAGCAGTACTTC
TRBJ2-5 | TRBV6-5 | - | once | CASSGVETQYF | TGTGCCAGCAGTGGGGTTGAGACCCAGTACTTC
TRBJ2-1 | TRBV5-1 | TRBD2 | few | CASSSFLGGEGEQFF | TGCGCCAGCAGCTCCTTTCTGGGGGGGGAGGGTGAGCAGTTCTTC
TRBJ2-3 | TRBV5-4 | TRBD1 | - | CASSSPAGGDTQYF | TGTGCCAGCAGTTCCCCGGCAGGGGGCGATACGCAGTATTTT
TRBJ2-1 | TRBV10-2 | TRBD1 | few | CASALGTGGRVSGNLIEQFF | TGCGCCAGCGCCCTCGGGACAGGGGGCCGAGTTAGCGGAAATCTCATCGAGCAGTTCTTC
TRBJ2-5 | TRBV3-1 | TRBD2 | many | CASSQLAGEYQETQYF | TGTGCCAGCAGCCAACTAGCGGGAGAGTACCAAGAGACCCAGTACTTC
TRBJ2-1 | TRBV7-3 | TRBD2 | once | CASSLPGLAGANEQFF | TGTGCCAGCAGCTTACCCGGACTAGCGGGAGCGAATGAGCAGTTCTTC
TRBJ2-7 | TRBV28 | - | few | CASTSTGGGLWVGEQYF | TGTGCCAGCACCTCTACTGGGGGGGGCCTTTGGGTCGGCGAGCAGTACTTC
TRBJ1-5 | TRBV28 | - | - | CASSLGISQPQHF | TGTGCCAGCAGTTTAGGAATTAGTCAGCCCCAGCATTTT
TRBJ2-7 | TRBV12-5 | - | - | CASGERVYEQYF | TGTGCTAGTGGTGAAAGGGTCTACGAGCAGTACTTC
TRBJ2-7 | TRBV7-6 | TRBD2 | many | CASSSTPSGSSYEQYF | TGTGCCAGCAGCTCTACCCCTAGCGGGTCGTCCTACGAGCAGTACTTC
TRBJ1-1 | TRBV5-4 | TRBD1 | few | CASSLSQGDTEAFF | TGTGCCAGCAGCTTAAGTCAGGGGGACACTGAAGCTTTCTTT
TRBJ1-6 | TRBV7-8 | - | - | CASSLNGETGTPLHF | TGTGCCAGCAGCCTCAATGGGGAGACTGGGACACCCCTCCACTTT
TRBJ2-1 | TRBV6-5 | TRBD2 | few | CASSYSAGGLLYNEQFF | TGTGCCAGCAGTTACTCTGCGGGAGGGTTACTATACAATGAGCAGTTCTTC
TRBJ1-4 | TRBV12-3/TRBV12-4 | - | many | CASSRGGVRNEKLFF | TGTGCCAGCAGTAGGGGGGGGGTACGGAATGAAAAACTGTTTTTT
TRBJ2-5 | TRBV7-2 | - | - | CANSLASLGGETQYF | TGTGCCAACAGCTTAGCCTCACTGGGTGGGGAGACCCAGTACTTC
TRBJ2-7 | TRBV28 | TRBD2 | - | CASRNSGRAPYEQYF | TGTGCCAGCAGAAATAGCGGGAGGGCCCCCTACGAGCAGTACTTC
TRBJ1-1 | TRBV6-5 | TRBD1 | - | CASSYSKQGITEAFF | TGTGCCAGCAGTTACTCGAAACAGGGGATCACTGAAGCTTTCTTT
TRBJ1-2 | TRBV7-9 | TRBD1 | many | CASSLGQGFWSDGYTF | TGTGCCAGCAGCTTGGGACAGGGGTTTTGGTCGGATGGCTACACCTTC
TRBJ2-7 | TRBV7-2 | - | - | CASSLRETIYEQYF | TGTGCCAGCAGCTTAAGGGAGACTATCTACGAGCAGTACTTC
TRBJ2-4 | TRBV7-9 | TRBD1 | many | CASSPTGIGSKNIQYF | TGTGCCAGCAGCCCGACAGGGATTGGGTCCAAAAACATTCAGTACTTC
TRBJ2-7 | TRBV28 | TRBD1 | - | CASTQTGGDYEQYF | TGTGCCAGCACCCAGACAGGGGGCGACTACGAGCAGTACTTC
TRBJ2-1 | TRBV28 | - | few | CASRGFHEQFF | TGTGCCAGCAGAGGATTCCATGAGCAGTTCTTC